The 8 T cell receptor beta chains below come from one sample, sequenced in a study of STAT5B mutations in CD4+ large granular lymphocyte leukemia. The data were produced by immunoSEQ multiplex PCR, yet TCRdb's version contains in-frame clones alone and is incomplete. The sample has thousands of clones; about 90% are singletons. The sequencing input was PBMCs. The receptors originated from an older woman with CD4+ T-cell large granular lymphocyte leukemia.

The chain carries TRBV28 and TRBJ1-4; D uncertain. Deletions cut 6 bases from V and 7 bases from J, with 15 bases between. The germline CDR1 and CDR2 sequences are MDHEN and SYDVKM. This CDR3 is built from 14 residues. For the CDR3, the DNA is TGTGCCAGCAGCCCCCCGGCTTGGGGTGAAAAACTGTTTTTT. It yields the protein CASSPPAWGEKLFF.

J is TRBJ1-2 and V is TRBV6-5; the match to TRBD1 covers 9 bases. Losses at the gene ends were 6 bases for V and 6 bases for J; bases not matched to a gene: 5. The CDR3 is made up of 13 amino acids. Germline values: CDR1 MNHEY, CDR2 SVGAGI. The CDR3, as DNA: TGTGCCAGCAGACAGGGGGCCGGAGATGGCTACACCTTC. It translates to CASRQGAGDGYTF.

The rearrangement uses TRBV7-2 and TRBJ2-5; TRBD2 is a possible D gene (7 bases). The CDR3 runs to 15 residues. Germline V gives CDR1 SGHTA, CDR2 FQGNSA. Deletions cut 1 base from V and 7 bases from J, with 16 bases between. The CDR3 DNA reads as TGTGCCAGCAGCTTAGGATGGGAGGGGGGAGGGACCCAGTACTTC. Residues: CASSLGWEGGGTQYF.

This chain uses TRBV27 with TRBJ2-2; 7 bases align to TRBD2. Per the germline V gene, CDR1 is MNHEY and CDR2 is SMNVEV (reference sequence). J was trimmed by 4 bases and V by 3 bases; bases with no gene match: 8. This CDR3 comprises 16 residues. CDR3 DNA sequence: TGTGCCAGCAGTTTTTTGAAGGGACTACCCACCGGGGAGCTGTTTTTT. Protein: CASSFLKGLPTGELFF.

The CDR3 coding sequence is TGTGCCTGGAGGACCACAGGCACCGGGGAGCTGTTTTTT. As protein: CAWRTTGTGELFF. J is TRBJ2-2 and V is TRBV30, with a tentative D call TRBD1 (5 bases). Trimming removed 3 bases at V and 4 bases at J, with 9 bases between. The CDR3 extends over 13 amino acids. CDR1 GTSNPN and CDR2 SVGIG come from the germline V gene (reference sequence). Full variable domain (rest looked up from reference TRBV30 and TRBJ2-2): SQTIHQWPATLVQPVGSPLSLECTVEGTSNPNLYWYRQAAGRGLQLLFYSVGIGQISSEVPQNLSASRPQDRQFILSSKKLLLSDSGFYLCAWRTTGTGELFFGEGSRLTVL.

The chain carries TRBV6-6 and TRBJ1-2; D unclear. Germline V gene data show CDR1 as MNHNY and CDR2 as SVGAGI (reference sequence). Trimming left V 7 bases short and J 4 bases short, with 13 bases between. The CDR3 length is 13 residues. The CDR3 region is CASTPSGSYGYTF. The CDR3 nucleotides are TGTGCCAGCACCCCCAGCGGATCCTATGGCTACACCTTC.

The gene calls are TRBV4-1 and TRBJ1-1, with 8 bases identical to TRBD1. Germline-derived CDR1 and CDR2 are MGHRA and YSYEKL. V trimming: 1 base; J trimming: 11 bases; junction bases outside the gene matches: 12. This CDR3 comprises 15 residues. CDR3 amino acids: CASSQGIRGRGDAFF. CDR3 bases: TGCGCCAGCAGCCAAGGGATCAGGGGGCGGGGAGATGCTTTCTTT.

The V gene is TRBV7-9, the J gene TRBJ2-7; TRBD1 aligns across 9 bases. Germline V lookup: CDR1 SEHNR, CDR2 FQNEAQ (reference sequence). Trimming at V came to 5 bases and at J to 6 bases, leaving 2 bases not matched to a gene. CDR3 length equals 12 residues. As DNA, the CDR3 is TGTGCCAGCAGCCCGGACAGGGGCGAGCAGTACTTC. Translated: CASSPDRGEQYF.